This T cell receptor beta chain was recovered during a study of cytomegalovirus exposure and HLA in healthy donors. Study at large: HLA-typed donors were the source of some 85 million unique TCRs, which an early data release held. Study outcomes and limitations: A previous analysis found most TCR beta V segments productive roughly 90% or roughly 30% of the time.

About this clone: Its antigen remains unidentified.

The CDR3 covers 13 residues. Trimming pared 0 bases from V and 3 bases from J, leaving 5 bases between. Per the germline V gene, CDR1 is LNHNV and CDR2 is YYDKDF (reference sequence). The PCR ran on 60 Vbeta and 13 Jbeta primers. Original analysis: As a later analysis found, there were tens of millions of unique TCR beta chains, of which roughly 11 million were shared. TCRdb's table, derived via immunoSEQ multiplex PCR, lists solely in-frame clones and lacks some. For V, J and clone size, that table is used; D and trimming come from the DNA. This table holds about 140,000 clones, 82% found once. The receptor comes from a man in his late teens or twenties in good health and CMV-seropositive. The V call is TRBV15, the J call TRBJ1-2; D perhaps matches TRBD1 (5 bases). Sequencing used PBMCs. The CDR3 here is CATSRDRDYGYTF. In DNA form, the CDR3 reads TGTGCCACCAGCAGAGACAGGGACTATGGCTACACCTTC.